This T cell receptor (beta chain) derives from a study of cytomegalovirus exposure and HLA in healthy donors. In the PCR, 60 Vbeta and 13 Jbeta primers were used. This table comes from immunoSEQ multiplex PCR, and its TCRdb copy is limited to in-frame clones, with some not included. The table has 150,000 to 200,000 clones, 55% to 70% seen once; the top ten hold around 2.8%. This CDR3 spans 17 amino acids. The sequenced material came from PBMCs. The chain combines TRBV12-2 with TRBJ1-3; the table assigns TRBD1, which was not confirmed against the DNA. TRBV12-2 is noted as a pseudogene. The TCR sequence derives from a woman in her forties in good health and CMV-seropositive. CDR3 protein: CASRLLKGQGDRNTIYF. CDR3 bases: TGTGCAAGTCGCTTATTAAAGGGACAGGGTGATAGAAACACCATATATTTT.